This T cell receptor (beta chain) originates from a study of beta chain features in type 1 diabetes. The study, taken as a whole, reports: Within each of all four CD4+ subsets, Type 1 diabetes patients had TCRB CDR3s that were moderately but significantly shorter.

The CDR3 runs 16 residues. Trimming stripped 4 bases from V and 0 bases from J, with 13 bases between. Germline V lookup: CDR1 SNHLY, CDR2 FYNNEI. The study reverse transcribed the entire isolated RNA, so it sequenced expressed TCRB transcripts. The table came from immunoSEQ multiplex PCR; TCRdb's copy has only in-frame clones and leaves some out. The sample records approximately 260,000 clones, roughly 22% being singletons. In its sample, this clone was seen a few times. The antigen is not known. V gene TRBV2 combines with J gene TRBJ2-1, with D maybe TRBD2 (5 bases). Sequencing input: naive CD4+ T cells from blood. This clonotype originated in a woman between 35 and 50 years old with type 1 diabetes. Here the CDR3 DNA reads TGTGCCAGCAGTGGGAGGACGGGTAGCTCCTACAATGAGCAGTTCTTC. This sequence encodes CASSGRTGSSYNEQFF.